These 2 T cell receptor beta chains came from one sample sequenced in a study of blood T cell repertoires in COVID-19. Generated by immunoSEQ multiplex PCR, the TCRdb table keeps only in-frame clones and is missing some. Of 300,000 to 400,000 clones in the sample, approximately 87% were seen once. Input material: peripheral blood. These receptors were taken from a woman between 45 and 60 years old with COVID-19, enrolled during active disease.

The chain links TRBV18 to TRBJ2-5; 7 nucleotides match TRBD1. The CDR3 is 14 amino acids. The germline V gene encodes CDR1 KGHSH and CDR2 LQKENI. Germline trimming cut 1 base from V and 3 bases from J; bases unmatched to any gene: 2. In DNA, the CDR3 is TGTGCCAGCTCACCACTTGACAGGGAAGAGACCCAGTACTTC. Translating gives CASSPLDREETQYF. Drawing the rest from reference TRBV18 and TRBJ2-5, the complete variable domain is NAGVMQNPRHLVRRRGQEARLRCSPMKGHSHVYWYRQLPEEGLKFMVYLQKENIIDESGMPKERFSAEFPKEGPSILRIQQVVRGDSAAYFCASSPLDREETQYFGPGTRLLVL.

The chain links TRBV6-5 to TRBJ1-1; 11 nucleotides line up with TRBD1. Germline CDR1 and CDR2: MNHEY and SVGAGI. V was clipped by 2 bases and J by 7 bases; unmatched bases: 6. There are 15 residues in the CDR3. In DNA form, the CDR3 reads TGTGCCAGCAGTTACCTCCGGGACAGGGGGGTTGAAGCTTTCTTT. The encoded protein is CASSYLRDRGVEAFF.